This T cell receptor (beta chain) was captured in a study of T-cell reconstitution after alpha-beta-depleted transplantation in children. The study, taken as a whole, reports: Expanded clones from the graft, numbering several hundred, reportedly supplied alpha-beta T cells about two months after transplant.

This clonotype was counted only a few times. Antigen specificity is unknown. Unique molecular identifiers were incorporated when the TCRbeta library was constructed. MiXCR, applied by TCRdb to the PCR reads, yields one record per CDR3 protein. Of approximately 120,000 distinct CDR3 sequences in the sample, about a tenth were seen once. Germline lookup yields CDR1 SQVTM and CDR2 ANQGSEA. V trimming: 8 bases; J trimming: 4 bases; junction bases outside the gene matches: 13. The CDR3 runs 16 residues. This chain joins TRBV29-1 and TRBJ2-3, with 12 bases aligning to TRBD2. The source is a girl in the first two years of life who had a stem cell transplant for combined immunodeficiency, so the T cells may come from the graft donor. The source material was PBMCs, mostly from graft donor cells, sampled 180 days after TCRalphabeta/CD19-depleted stem cell transplant. Here the CDR3 reads CSPLGLAGGRADTQYF. CDR3 DNA: TGCAGCCCCCTTGGGCTAGCGGGGGGGAGGGCAGATACGCAGTATTTT.